The 15 T cell receptor beta chains in this list originate from one sample, sequenced in a study of T cells after yellow fever vaccination. TCRdb called the 5' RACE reads again in MiXCR, with one record for every CDR3 protein. The sample shows approximately 550,000 distinct CDR3 sequences, over 15% of them seen only once. Sequencing was performed on PBMCs, taken 15 days after the yellow fever booster vaccination. Receptor source: a man aged 30-40 years who received the YFV17D yellow fever vaccine.

The CDR3 region is CASSLPELYREETQYF. The CDR3 DNA follows: TGTGCCAGCAGTTTACCCGAACTCTATAGGGAAGAGACCCAGTACTTC. The chain recombines TRBV28 with TRBJ2-5; D is undetermined. This CDR3 has 16 residues. The V end was cut by 2 bases, the J end by 3 bases, with 16 bases between. The germline V gene encodes CDR1 MDHEN and CDR2 SYDVKM.

Here the CDR3 reads CASSQGPGRDTQYF. In DNA form, the CDR3 reads TGCGCCAGCAGCCAAGGGCCGGGTCGAGATACGCAGTATTTT. The chain is built from TRBV4-3 and TRBJ2-3; no definite D call. Germline CDR1 reads LGHNA; CDR2 reads YSLEER. The V end lost 1 base, the J end lost 5 bases, and 10 bases lay between the germline ends. CDR3 length: 14 amino acids.

A few counts support this clonotype. CDR3 sequence (DNA): TGTGCCAGCAGCAGAGGTGTAGGTGAAAAACTGTTTTTT. It encodes CASSRGVGEKLFF. The chain joins TRBV12-3 or TRBV12-4 to TRBJ1-4; the D is unclear. Trimming stripped 6 bases from V and 7 bases from J, with 12 bases between. This CDR3 has 13 residues.

The sample holds many counts of this clonotype. The V and J genes are TRBV12-3 or TRBV12-4 and TRBJ2-2; D is perhaps TRBD1 (5 bases). Trimming removed 10 bases from V and 4 bases from J, with 16 bases in between. CDR3 length equals 14 residues. The CDR3: CATVPMTVTGELFF. CDR3 in DNA: TGTGCCACAGTTCCTATGACAGTCACCGGGGAGCTGTTTTTT.

This clonotype occurred once. The chain employs TRBV7-1 and TRBJ2-1; TRBD2 is a possible D gene (5 bases). TRBV7-1 is sorted into the ORF group, with uncertain function. The CDR3 runs 15 residues. Trimming shortened V by 5 bases and J by 2 bases, and 13 bases separated the two germline ends. The CDR3: CASSPQYGAYNEQFF. CDR3 bases: TGTGCCAGCAGCCCCCAATACGGGGCCTACAATGAGCAGTTCTTC.

This clonotype has only a few counts. The chain couples TRBV7-2 to TRBJ2-1, with no clear D. Germline CDR1 SGHTA, CDR2 FQGNSA. Between the trimmed V and J ends, which lost 2 bases and 2 bases, there was a span of 7 bases. This CDR3 comprises 14 residues. DNA of the CDR3: TGTGCCAGCAGCTTACGCCACCCCTACAATGAGCAGTTCTTC. It codes for CASSLRHPYNEQFF.

V gene TRBV6-1 combines with J gene TRBJ2-4; D tentatively fits TRBD1 or TRBD2 (5 bases each). The V and J ends lost 6 bases and 0 bases respectively, with 6 bases between them. The CDR3 runs to 13 residues. Germline-derived CDR1 and CDR2 are MNHNS and SASEGT. CDR3 in amino acids: CASRGTAKNIQYF. The DNA of the CDR3 is TGTGCCAGCAGAGGGACAGCCAAAAACATTCAGTACTTC.

The CDR3 here is CASSLAMGDTGELFF. The CDR3, as DNA: TGTGCCAGCAGCTTAGCAATGGGGGACACCGGGGAGCTGTTTTTT. V is TRBV7-2 and J is TRBJ2-2; tentatively, D is TRBD1 or TRBD2 (5 bases each). The germline CDR1 and CDR2 sequences are SGHTA and FQGNSA. The CDR3 sequence is 15 residues long. The V end lost 0 bases, the J end lost 3 bases, and 8 bases lay between the germline ends.

The chain links TRBV3-1 to TRBJ1-1; D is possibly TRBD1 (5 bases). The germline V gene encodes CDR1 LGHDT and CDR2 YNNKEL (reference sequence). The CDR3 has 14 amino acids. V gave up 1 base and J gave up 5 bases, with 11 bases separating them. In nucleotides, the CDR3 is TGTGCCAGCAGCCAAGGGGCAGGGTGGACTGAAGCTTTCTTT. It yields the protein CASSQGAGWTEAFF.

The chain employs TRBV12-3 or TRBV12-4 and TRBJ2-7, with 7 bases fitting TRBD2. The CDR3 spans 15 residues. The V gene end was trimmed by 3 bases and the J gene end by 0 bases; junction bases not matched to a gene: 5. In nucleotides, the CDR3 is TGTGCCAGCAGTTTCTCCGGGAGGTTCTCCTACGAGCAGTACTTC. Residues: CASSFSGRFSYEQYF.

The chain links TRBV5-1 to TRBJ2-2, with TRBD2 matching over 7 bases. Germline V lookup: CDR1 SGHRS, CDR2 YFSETQ. V shed 6 bases and J 4 bases; nucleotides not matched to a gene: 15. The CDR3 is 17 residues long. The CDR3 DNA reads TGCGCCAGCACCCAAGATTCTAGCGGAGGGTTCACCGGGGAGCTGTTTTTT. Protein: CASTQDSSGGFTGELFF.

The V call is TRBV27, the J call TRBJ2-7; no firm D call. Germline CDR1 is MNHEY and CDR2 is SMNVEV (reference sequence). V lost 5 bases to trimming and J lost 3 bases, with 11 bases between them. CDR3 size: 13 residues. CDR3: CASSTGSGYEQYF. Here the CDR3 DNA reads TGTGCCAGCAGTACCGGCTCAGGCTACGAGCAGTACTTC.

The sample holds a few counts of this clonotype. The gene calls are TRBV9 and TRBJ1-2; D is unclear. The germline V gene encodes CDR1 SGDLS and CDR2 YYNGEE. V was clipped by 4 bases and J by 2 bases, with 6 bases between them. The CDR3 spans 12 residues. CDR3 residues: CASSKGNYGYTF. CDR3 in DNA: TGTGCCAGCAGCAAAGGGAACTATGGCTACACCTTC.

The J gene is TRBJ2-7, the V gene TRBV6-1; 9 bases align to TRBD2. V trimming: 6 bases; J trimming: 6 bases; junction bases outside the gene matches: 6. CDR3 length: 13 residues. Germline V gene lookup returns CDR1 MNHNS and CDR2 SASEGT. CDR3 sequence: CASSRGGELEQYF. In DNA form, the CDR3 reads TGTGCCAGCAGCCGCGGGGGGGAGCTCGAGCAGTACTTC.

The V gene is TRBV7-8, the J gene TRBJ2-5; weak D call: TRBD2 (5 bases). Trimming removed 1 base from V and 0 bases from J, with 12 bases in between. The CDR3 contains 16 residues. Germline V gives CDR1 SGHVS, CDR2 FQNEAQ. The CDR3 loop reads CASSLVSTRNQETQYF. DNA for the CDR3: TGTGCCAGCAGCTTAGTGTCCACTAGGAACCAAGAGACCCAGTACTTC.